The present entry profiles one T cell receptor beta chain with its context. Its antigen is not identified. The data originate from a study of cytomegalovirus exposure and HLA in healthy donors. This cohort consisted of healthy bone marrow donors. V lost 2 bases and J 9 bases, leaving 17 bases between the germline ends. The CDR3 runs 14 residues. CDR1 and CDR2 (germline): MDHEN, SYDVKM. General study points: For most subjects, TCR beta sequences were reported to predict HLA-A and HLA-B alleles with accuracy.

PCR primers comprised 60 Vbeta and 13 Jbeta primers. The data were produced by immunoSEQ multiplex PCR, yet TCRdb's version contains in-frame clones alone and is incomplete. The top ten hold roughly 1.2% of the sample, which has about 130,000 clones, around 80% seen once. The TCR sequence derives from a female donor in good health and CMV-seronegative. The sample taken for sequencing was PBMCs. V is TRBV28 and J is TRBJ2-7; possible D gene TRBD2, 6 bases. DNA for the CDR3: TGTGCCAGCAGTTTAGGGGGACTTCAAGAACGGCAGTACTTC. Protein: CASSLGGLQERQYF.